This T cell receptor beta chain was recovered during a study of T cell repertoires in cytomegalovirus infection. Study at large: Public signatures in TCR beta pointed to CMV infection and matching HLA type. General study findings and limits: Cumulative frequency of public TCR beta families picked out carriers of CMV plus the relevant HLA. Across the ex vivo response, the dominant clonotypes were HLA-C-restricted CMV-specific TCR beta clonotypes.

About this clonotype itself: The antigen is undetermined.

TCRdb recomputed calls from the reads with MiXCR, one row per CDR3 protein. The profile shows 350,000 to 450,000 distinct CDR3 sequences, around 18% of them singletons. The CDR3 sequence is 14 residues long. Germline CDR1 and CDR2: LNHDA and SQIVND (reference sequence). Trimming stripped 5 bases from V and 6 bases from J, with 14 bases between. The gene calls are TRBV19 and TRBJ2-1, with D unclear. The sequencing sample was made of PBMCs. The origin of this receptor is a human donor in good health (CMV status not recorded). Some clones in this sample may be carry-over from other donors' samples. The CDR3 bases are TGTGCCAGTAGTTCCCTCAGTAGCCCCAATGAGCAGTTCTTC. Translated, it gives CASSSLSSPNEQFF.